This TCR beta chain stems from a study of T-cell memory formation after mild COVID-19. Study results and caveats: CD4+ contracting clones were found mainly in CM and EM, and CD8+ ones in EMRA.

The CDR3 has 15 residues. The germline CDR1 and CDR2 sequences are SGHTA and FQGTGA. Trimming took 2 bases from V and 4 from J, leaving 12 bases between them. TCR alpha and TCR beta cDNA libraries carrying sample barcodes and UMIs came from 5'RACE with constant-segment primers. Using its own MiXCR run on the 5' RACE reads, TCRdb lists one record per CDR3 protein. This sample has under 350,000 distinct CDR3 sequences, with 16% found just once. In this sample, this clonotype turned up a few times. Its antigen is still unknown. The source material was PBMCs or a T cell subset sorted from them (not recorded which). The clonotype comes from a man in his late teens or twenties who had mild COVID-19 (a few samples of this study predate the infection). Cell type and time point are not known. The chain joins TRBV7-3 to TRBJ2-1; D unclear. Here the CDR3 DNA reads TGTGCCAGCAGCTTATCAGGTTATACGTACAATGAGCAGTTCTTC. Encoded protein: CASSLSGYTYNEQFF. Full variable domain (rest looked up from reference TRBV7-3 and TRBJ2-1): GAGVSQTPSNKVTEKGKYVELRCDPISGHTALYWYRQSLGQGPEFLIYFQGTGAADDSGLPNDRFFAVRPEGSVSTLKIQRTERGDSAVYLCASSLSGYTYNEQFFGPGTRLTVL.